These 27 T cell receptor beta chains originate from one sample sequenced in a study of T cells in Graves' hyperthyroidism and ophthalmopathy. The investigators amplified TCR beta CDR3 regions from RNA transcripts. The study used the HTBI primer set for a first-round RT-PCR of the TCR CDR3. TCRdb used MiXCR to reprocess the multiplex PCR reads, holding one entry per CDR3 protein. The sample records about 200,000 distinct CDR3 sequences, about 17% being singletons. Material: blood. The receptors come from a woman in her 50s with Graves' hyperthyroidism.

This clonotype was counted many times. The chain has TRBV11-2 and TRBJ2-3; D not resolved. From germline, CDR1 is SGHAT and CDR2 FQNNGV. The CDR3 totals 11 residues. V lost 5 bases and J 5 bases, leaving 5 bases between the germline ends. This CDR3 reads CASSPQDTQYF. CDR3 nucleotides: TGTGCCAGCAGCCCCCAAGATACGCAGTATTTT.

The V call is TRBV7-9, the J call TRBJ1-1; the D is unclear. The CDR3 consists of 14 residues. The V gene lost 5 bases and the J gene lost 0 bases, with 10 bases spanning the gap. The germline V gene has CDR1 SEHNR and CDR2 FQNEAQ (reference sequence). CDR3 protein: CASSPPQMNTEAFF. The CDR3 nucleotides read TGTGCCAGCAGCCCGCCTCAGATGAACACTGAAGCTTTCTTT.

This clonotype was seen repeatedly, ten times or more. The CDR3: CASIREDTNTGELFF. The CDR3 coding sequence is TGTGCCAGCATTAGAGAAGACACGAACACCGGGGAGCTGTTTTTT. V gene TRBV6-1 combines with J gene TRBJ2-2; D is uncertain. The V gene's germline CDR1 is MNHNS and CDR2 SASEGT. The CDR3 length is 15 residues. V lost 7 bases and J 0 bases, leaving 12 bases between the germline ends.

The table lists this clonotype with many counts. The V and J genes are TRBV6-1 and TRBJ2-1; perhaps TRBD2 as D (6 bases). The CDR3 covers 15 residues. Trimming stripped 5 bases from V and 9 bases from J, with 20 bases between. From germline, CDR1 is MNHNS and CDR2 SASEGT. The CDR3 region has the DNA TGTGCCAGCAGTCGGGACTCCCGATCCACTGGTGAGCAGTTCTTC. It is translated as CASSRDSRSTGEQFF.

This chain uses TRBV30 with TRBJ1-2, with TRBD1 as a possible D gene (5 bases). There are 14 residues in the CDR3. Germline values: CDR1 GTSNPN, CDR2 SVGIG (reference sequence). V gave up 0 bases and J gave up 5 bases, with 13 bases separating them. The CDR3 DNA is TGTGCCTGGAGTGTACGGGCAGGGCGGTATGGCTACACCTTC. The encoded protein is CAWSVRAGRYGYTF.

At least ten counts were recorded for this clonotype. The chain combines TRBV20-1 with TRBJ1-5; tentatively, D is TRBD1 (5 bases). The germline V and J ends were trimmed by 2 bases and 5 bases, with 10 bases remaining between them. The germline gives CDR1 DFQATT, CDR2 SNEGSKA (reference sequence). This CDR3 comprises 13 residues. The CDR3: CSARTPGDQPQHF. In DNA form, the CDR3 reads TGCAGTGCTAGAACCCCGGGGGATCAGCCCCAGCATTTT.

This clonotype showed up many times. The chain employs TRBV3-1 and TRBJ1-6; TRBD1 aligns across 10 bases. With V trimmed by 4 bases and J by 14 bases, 5 bases remained unmatched. CDR3 length equals 13 residues. In germline, CDR1 is LGHDT, CDR2 YNNKEL (reference sequence). This chain's CDR3 is CASSPGTGVTLHF. DNA for the CDR3: TGTGCCAGCAGCCCCGGGACAGGGGTCACCCTCCACTTT.

This clonotype was detected once. A read error may be the cause here, since a much bigger clone is one base away. J is TRBJ1-1 and V is TRBV6-2 or TRBV6-3; the D is unclear. Germline V gene data show CDR1 as MNHEY and CDR2 as SVGEGT. This CDR3 is built from 14 residues. CDR3 sequence: CASVRWALNIEAFF. In DNA form, the CDR3 reads TGTGCCAGCGTACGCTGGGCACTAAACATTGAAGCTTTCTTT.

In its sample, this clonotype was seen many times. The J gene is TRBJ1-5, the V gene TRBV28; 7 positions agree with TRBD1. The CDR3 sequence is 14 residues long. Germline V gene lookup returns CDR1 MDHEN and CDR2 SYDVKM. The V gene end was trimmed by 6 bases and the J gene end by 6 bases; junction bases not matched to a gene: 8. CDR3 coding DNA: TGTGCCAGCAGCGGACAGGCTCTCGGTCAGCCCCAGCATTTT. It specifies CASSGQALGQPQHF.

This clonotype appeared many times. The genes are TRBV11-2 and TRBJ2-3; no firm D call. Per germline, CDR1 SGHAT and CDR2 FQNNGV. This CDR3 contains 12 residues. The V and J ends lost 4 bases and 2 bases respectively, with 4 bases between them. The CDR3 DNA reads TGTGCCAGCAGCTCCAACACAGATACGCAGTATTTT. Translating it yields CASSSNTDTQYF.

This clonotype has at least ten counts. The chain links TRBV2 to TRBJ1-2, with 10 bases aligning to TRBD1. Trimming at V came to 8 bases and at J to 6 bases, leaving 0 bases not matched to a gene. Germline V gene sequence: CDR1 SNHLY, CDR2 FYNNEI. CDR3 length equals 11 residues. For the CDR3, the DNA is TGTGCCAGCGGGACAGGGGATGGCTACACCTTC. Translated, it gives CASGTGDGYTF.

The CDR3 DNA is TGTGCCAGCAGCCAAGGAAGGGTTCAGGGAAACACCATATATTTT. Translating it yields CASSQGRVQGNTIYF. The chain joins TRBV3-1 to TRBJ1-3; D is uncertain. V was pared by 1 base and J by 4 bases, with 11 bases between. CDR1 LGHDT and CDR2 YNNKEL come from the germline V gene (reference sequence). The CDR3 covers 15 residues.

The V gene is TRBV6-1, the J gene TRBJ2-7; TRBD1 aligns across 8 bases. V was clipped by 6 bases and J by 5 bases; unmatched bases: 6. Germline V gene sequence: CDR1 MNHNS, CDR2 SASEGT. This CDR3 has 13 amino acids. Here the CDR3 DNA reads TGTGCCAGCAGGAGACAGGGGAAGAACGAGCAGTACTTC. This encodes CASRRQGKNEQYF.

This clonotype was recorded many times. This chain joins TRBV5-1 and TRBJ2-1; TRBD2 matches 8 bases. Per the germline V gene, CDR1 is SGHRS and CDR2 is YFSETQ. This CDR3 comprises 14 residues. After removal of 0 bases from V and 9 bases from J, the junction contained 5 bases not matched to a gene. The CDR3 region has the DNA TGCGCCAGCAGCTTGGCCGTGGCGGGAGGTGAGCAGTTCTTC. Its translation: CASSLAVAGGEQFF.

This chain joins TRBV11-2 and TRBJ2-3; TRBD1 might be the D (5 bases). Germline CDR1 SGHAT, CDR2 FQNNGV. This CDR3 comprises 15 residues. Trimming left V 6 bases short and J 3 bases short, with 16 bases between. CDR3 protein: CASSVGLLNTDTQYF. The DNA of the CDR3 is TGTGCCAGCAGTGTGGGGCTCCTAAATACAGATACGCAGTATTTT. The full variable domain, its missing parts supplied by reference TRBV11-2 and TRBJ2-3, is EAGVAQSPRYKIIEKRQSVAFWCNPISGHATLYWYQQILGQGPKLLIQFQNNGVVDDSQLPKDRFSAERLKGVDSTLKIQPAKLEDSAVYLCASSVGLLNTDTQYFGPGTRLTVL.

This sequence joins TRBV30 and TRBJ2-5, with no clear D. CDR3 length equals 10 residues. V was clipped by 6 bases and J by 7 bases, with 9 bases between them. The germline gives CDR1 GTSNPN, CDR2 SVGIG (reference sequence). This CDR3 is CACSVGTQYF. DNA for the CDR3: TGTGCCTGCTCAGTAGGGACCCAGTACTTC. Full variable domain (remainder filled in from reference TRBV30 and TRBJ2-5): SQTIHQWPATLVQPVGSPLSLECTVEGTSNPNLYWYRQAAGRGLQLLFYSVGIGQISSEVPQNLSASRPQDRQFILSSKKLLLSDSGFYLCACSVGTQYFGPGTRLLVL.

This clonotype was observed many times. This chain joins TRBV13 and TRBJ2-2; 7 bases map to TRBD2. Germline-derived CDR1 and CDR2 are PRHDT and FYEKMQ (reference sequence). This CDR3 contains 15 residues. J lost 6 bases, V lost 3 bases, and 7 bases had no gene match. CDR3 residues: CASSFGGLAAGELFF. Written as DNA, the CDR3 is TGTGCCAGCAGCTTTGGTGGCCTAGCGGCCGGGGAGCTGTTTTTT.

V gene TRBV12-3 or TRBV12-4 combines with J gene TRBJ1-3; 7 bases are shared with TRBD1. This CDR3 comprises 17 residues. V shed 6 bases and J 3 bases; nucleotides not matched to a gene: 14. Here the CDR3 DNA reads TGTGCCAGCAGATCAGAGACAGGGCGTATTCTTGGAAACACCATATATTTT. It yields the protein CASRSETGRILGNTIYF.

This clonotype came up many times. The V call is TRBV20-1, the J call TRBJ1-1; D perhaps matches TRBD1 (6 bases). V lost 1 base to trimming and J lost 1 base, with 10 bases between them. This CDR3 region has 14 residues. CDR1 DFQATT and CDR2 SNEGSKA come from the germline V gene (reference sequence). CDR3 region: CSARGQGSNTEAFF. The CDR3 coding sequence is TGCAGTGCTAGAGGTCAGGGGTCGAACACTGAAGCTTTCTTT.

The chain recombines TRBV28 with TRBJ1-2; TRBD1 aligns across 8 bases. The CDR3 runs 13 residues. Germline assignment: CDR1 MDHEN and CDR2 SYDVKM. The V and J ends lost 8 bases and 6 bases, in that order; junction bases with no gene match: 8. CDR3 DNA sequence: TGTGCCAGCCGATTGACAGGGGATGATGGCTACACCTTC. Amino acid sequence: CASRLTGDDGYTF.

This clonotype was counted at least ten times. This sequence joins TRBV7-8 and TRBJ1-5; a possible D gene is TRBD1 (5 bases). There are 16 residues in the CDR3. V was cut by 0 bases and J by 3 bases, with 12 bases left in between. CDR1 and CDR2 from the germline V gene are SGHVS and FQNEAQ. The CDR3 here is CASSLAGELVNQPQHF. CDR3 DNA sequence: TGTGCCAGCAGCTTAGCGGGGGAACTGGTCAATCAGCCCCAGCATTTT.

V is TRBV6-4 and J is TRBJ2-3, with unresolved D. The CDR3 is 15 residues long. V lost 4 bases to trimming and J lost 4 bases, with 15 bases between them. Germline loops: CDR1 MRHNA, CDR2 SNTAGT. The CDR3 sequence: CASSVRLTDSDTQYF. CDR3 in DNA: TGTGCCAGCAGTGTCAGACTTACAGATTCAGATACGCAGTATTTT.

This clonotype was detected ten times or more. This chain connects TRBV20-1 to TRBJ1-5; D remains unclear. V was trimmed by 3 bases and J by 4 bases, leaving 7 bases between them. The CDR3 covers 12 residues. The germline gives CDR1 DFQATT, CDR2 SNEGSKA (reference sequence). In DNA, the CDR3 is TGCAGTGCTAGGCGGGGAAATCAGCCCCAGCATTTT. Its protein is CSARRGNQPQHF.

This clonotype turned up a few times. J is TRBJ2-5 and V is TRBV15; D is uncertain. From germline, CDR1 is LNHNV and CDR2 YYDKDF (reference sequence). The length of the CDR3 is 15 residues. Trimming took off 3 bases at V and 1 base at J, with 12 bases between the two ends. The CDR3 nucleotides are TGTGCCACCAGCAGGCTAAGGGCGCCCCAAGAGACCCAGTACTTC. Residues: CATSRLRAPQETQYF.

This clonotype came up many times. The chain couples TRBV7-9 to TRBJ2-1, with unresolved D. Germline V gene lookup returns CDR1 SEHNR and CDR2 FQNEAQ (reference sequence). The CDR3 length is 15 residues. With 1 base removed from V and 6 bases from J, the gap between germline ends came to 13 bases. The CDR3 nucleotides are TGTGCCAGCAGCTTAGAGGCCGGTTGGGGCAATGAGCAGTTCTTC. This sequence encodes CASSLEAGWGNEQFF.

This clonotype was seen at least ten times. The chain carries TRBV18 and TRBJ1-1; D may be TRBD1 (6 bases). There are 14 residues in the CDR3. V gave up 6 bases and J gave up 1 base, with 12 bases separating them. Germline V gene sequence: CDR1 KGHSH, CDR2 LQKENI. CDR3 nucleotide sequence: TGTGCCAGCTCTCGGACAGTTTCGAACACTGAAGCTTTCTTT. Translated, it gives CASSRTVSNTEAFF.

The chain combines TRBV20-1 with TRBJ1-2; D unclear. Trimming stripped 4 bases from V and 0 bases from J, with 6 bases between. This CDR3 has 12 amino acids. Germline V gene lookup returns CDR1 DFQATT and CDR2 SNEGSKA (reference sequence). CDR3 nucleotides: TGCAGTGCTACAGCAACTAACTATGGCTACACCTTC. This gives the protein CSATATNYGYTF.